Detailed here is one T cell receptor (beta chain). Its specificity is unknown. The data belong to a study of T cell responses to AZD1222 COVID-19 vaccine. Points from the study as a whole: Following two doses of AZD1222, Spike-specific TCR breadth and depth rose. All repertoire sampling was performed exclusively after the peak T cell response. The donor group comprised mostly white British people and more females; the analysis possibly underestimated clonal diversity.

Second-dose groups at about 4 or about 12 weeks were pooled. Germline CDR1 reads MNHEY; CDR2 reads SVGAGI. The J segment lost 2 bases and the V segment lost 2 bases, leaving 7 bases of the junction unmatched. The CDR3 is 16 amino acids. TCRdb's copy holds only in-frame clones and misses some; the assay was immunoSEQ multiplex PCR. The sample carries about 150,000 clones, roughly 90% recorded once. The source was peripheral blood, collected 28 days after the second AZD1222 dose. The chain links TRBV6-5 to TRBJ2-7; 9 bases are a match to TRBD1. The clonotype comes from an adult who received the AZD1222 COVID-19 vaccine. Written as DNA, the CDR3 is TGTGCCAGCAGTTACGCCGGGACAGGGCCCACCTACGAGCAGTACTTC. Amino acids: CASSYAGTGPTYEQYF.